The 4 T cell receptor beta chains listed next were all sequenced from one sample in a study of blood T cell repertoires in COVID-19. Here immunoSEQ multiplex PCR was the method, and the copy in TCRdb shows in-frame clones only, minus some. The data hold about 320,000 clones, with roughly 87% observed a single time. The sequencing sample was made of PBMCs or T cells enriched from blood (not recorded which). The source of these receptors is a woman in her thirties who had recovered from COVID-19.

V gene TRBV29-1 combines with J gene TRBJ1-5; D might be TRBD1 (6 bases). From germline, CDR1 is SQVTM and CDR2 ANQGSEA. V was shortened by 6 bases and J by 3 bases, with 9 bases between the two germline ends. The length of the CDR3 is 12 residues. CDR3 nucleotides: TGCAGCGTAGCAGGGGTCAATCAGCCCCAGCATTTT. Translated: CSVAGVNQPQHF.

V usage is TRBV6-4 and J usage is TRBJ2-1; TRBD2 matches at 13 bases. CDR3 size: 19 residues. CDR1 is MRHNA and CDR2 is SNTAGT in the germline V gene. V gave up 2 bases and J gave up 7 bases; unmatched junction bases: 14. The CDR3 nucleotides are TGTGCCAGCAGTGACCTAAGGACTAGCGGGGGCCCCAAGAGGAATGAGCAGTTCTTC. Encoded protein: CASSDLRTSGGPKRNEQFF.

This chain connects TRBV12-5 to TRBJ2-1; D is uncertain. V was trimmed by 1 base and J by 11 bases, leaving 9 bases between them. The CDR3 sequence is 12 residues long. Germline values: CDR1 LGHNT, CDR2 FRNRAP. CDR3 coding DNA: TGTGCTAGTGGTTTGGACTCAGGTCAGCAGTTCTTC. Translated, it gives CASGLDSGQQFF.

The chain is built from TRBV12-3 or TRBV12-4 and TRBJ1-1, with TRBD1 as a possible D gene (5 bases). The CDR3 loop spans 13 amino acids. Between the trimmed V and J ends, which lost 3 bases and 7 bases, there was a span of 12 bases. The CDR3 sequence: CASSFRGVGEAFF. The CDR3 nucleotides read TGTGCCAGCAGTTTTCGGGGGGTGGGTGAAGCTTTCTTT.